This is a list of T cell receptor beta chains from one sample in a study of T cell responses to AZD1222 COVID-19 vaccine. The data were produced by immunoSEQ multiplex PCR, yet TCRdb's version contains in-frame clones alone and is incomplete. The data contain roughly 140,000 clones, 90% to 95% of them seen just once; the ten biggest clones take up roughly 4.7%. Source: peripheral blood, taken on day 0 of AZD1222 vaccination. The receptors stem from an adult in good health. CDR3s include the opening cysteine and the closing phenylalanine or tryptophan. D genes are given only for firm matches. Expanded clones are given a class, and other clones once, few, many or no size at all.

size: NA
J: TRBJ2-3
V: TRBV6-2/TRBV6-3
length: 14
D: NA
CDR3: CASSFEGSTDTQYF
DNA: TGTGCCAGCAGTTTTGAGGGCAGCACAGATACGCAGTATTTT

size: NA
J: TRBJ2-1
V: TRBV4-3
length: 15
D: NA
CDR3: CASSQGSYSYNEQFF
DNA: TGCGCCAGCAGCCAGGGCTCTTACTCATACAATGAGCAGTTCTTC

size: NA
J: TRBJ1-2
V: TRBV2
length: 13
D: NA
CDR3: CASSGRQAYGYTF
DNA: TGTGCCAGCAGTGGTCGGCAGGCGTATGGCTACACCTTC

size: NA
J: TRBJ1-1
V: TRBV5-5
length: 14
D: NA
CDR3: CASSLWAGNTEAFF
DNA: TGTGCCAGCAGCTTGTGGGCGGGGAACACTGAAGCTTTCTTT

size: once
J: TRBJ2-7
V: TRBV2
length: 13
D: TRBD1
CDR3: CASSGSAGGEQYF
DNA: TGTGCCAGCTCTGGGAGTGCAGGGGGCGAGCAGTACTTC

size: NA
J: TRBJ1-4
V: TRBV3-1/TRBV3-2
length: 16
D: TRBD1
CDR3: CASSQGTTGGNEKLFF
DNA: TGTGCCAGCAGCCAAGGAACGACAGGGGGAAATGAAAAACTGTTTTTT

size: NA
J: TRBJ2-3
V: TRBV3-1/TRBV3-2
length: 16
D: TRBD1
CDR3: CASSQDRGQGTDTQYF
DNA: TGTGCCAGCAGCCAAGATAGGGGACAGGGTACAGATACGCAGTATTTT

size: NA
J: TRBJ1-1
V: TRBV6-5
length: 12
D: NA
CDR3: CASLKKNTEAFF
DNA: TGTGCCAGCCTTAAGAAGAACACTGAAGCTTTCTTT

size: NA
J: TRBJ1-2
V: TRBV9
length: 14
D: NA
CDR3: CASSAASSNYGYTF
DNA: TGTGCCAGCAGCGCTGCCTCCTCTAACTATGGCTACACCTTC

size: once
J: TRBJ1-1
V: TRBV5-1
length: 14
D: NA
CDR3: CASSLVQPNTEAFF
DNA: TGCGCCAGCAGCTTGGTACAGCCGAACACTGAAGCTTTCTTT

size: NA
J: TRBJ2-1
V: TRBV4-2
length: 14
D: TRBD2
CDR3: CASNVAGEANEQFF
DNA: TGTGCCAGCAATGTTGCGGGAGAGGCCAATGAGCAGTTCTTC